Listed here are 13 T cell receptor beta chains from one sample, sequenced in a study of CD8 T cells in ankylosing spondylitis. Study-level results: What seemed typical of ankylosing spondylitis blood was a TCR beta motif built from fewer than ten highly homologous variants.

These TCRs are of unknown antigen specificity. TCRdb re-called the 5' RACE reads through MiXCR, storing one row per CDR3 protein. The data contain around 390,000 distinct CDR3 sequences, 20% to 25% of them singletons. Material: blood, either unsorted or a sorted T cell fraction (not recorded which). The source of these receptors is a male donor with ankylosing spondylitis.

The V call is TRBV29-1, the J call TRBJ2-3; maybe TRBD1 (7 bases). The CDR3 has 11 residues. Trimming removed 7 bases at V and 8 bases at J, with 13 bases between. From germline, CDR1 is SQVTM and CDR2 ANQGSEA. The CDR3 sequence is CSANRGGTQYF. CDR3 nucleotide sequence: TGCAGCGCCAACAGGGGAGGTACGCAGTATTTT.

This clonotype was counted a few times. The chain is built from TRBV7-2 and TRBJ1-4; D possibly corresponds to TRBD1 (5 bases). The CDR3 runs to 15 residues. Germline lookup yields CDR1 SGHTA and CDR2 FQGNSA. The V end was cut by 5 bases, the J end by 10 bases, with 20 bases between. As DNA, the CDR3 is TGTGCCAGCAGCCCTCGGGGCCCAGTCCCGGGAAAACTGTTTTTT. Translation gives CASSPRGPVPGKLFF.

This clonotype occurred many times. The chain couples TRBV29-1 to TRBJ2-1; D call uncertain. This CDR3 contains 15 residues. Germline V gene lookup returns CDR1 SQVTM and CDR2 ANQGSEA. V lost 7 bases to trimming and J lost 4 bases, with 20 bases between them. The CDR3 region has the DNA TGCAGCGCCAGCCCCCCTTATGGGTTATACAATGAGCAGTTCTTC. It is translated as CSASPPYGLYNEQFF.

This clonotype was seen only a few times. J is TRBJ2-3 and V is TRBV19; 9 bases are shared with TRBD2. V was pared by 3 bases and J by 5 bases, with 3 bases of the junction left unmatched. In germline, CDR1 is LNHDA, CDR2 SQIVND (reference sequence). The length of the CDR3 is 14 residues. The DNA of the CDR3 is TGTGCCAGTAGTATCCAGACTAGCGGAGATACGCAGTATTTT. It codes for CASSIQTSGDTQYF.

This clonotype was counted only a few times. The chain recombines TRBV7-2 with TRBJ2-2, with 8 bases identical to TRBD2. This CDR3 has 16 amino acids. Germline values: CDR1 SGHTA, CDR2 FQGNSA. V shed 2 bases, J shed 2 bases, and the junction held 4 bases outside the gene matches. For the CDR3, the DNA is TGTGCCAGCAGCTTACAAAGCGGGAGAAACACCGGGGAGCTGTTTTTT. As protein: CASSLQSGRNTGELFF. Together with reference TRBV7-2 and TRBJ2-2, the CDR3 gives the full variable domain: GAGVSQSPSNKVTEKGKDVELRCDPISGHTALYWYRQSLGQGLEFLIYFQGNSAPDKSGLPSDRFSAERTGGSVSTLTIQRTQQEDSAVYLCASSLQSGRNTGELFFGEGSRLTVL.

This clonotype appeared a few times. This sequence joins TRBV20-1 and TRBJ2-7; D not certain. The V and J ends lost 3 bases and 6 bases respectively, with 12 bases between them. Germline V CDR1 and CDR2: DFQATT, SNEGSKA (reference sequence). The CDR3 loop spans 12 amino acids. The CDR3 nucleotides are TGCAGTGCTAGGTACGGGTTCGGCGAGCAGTACTTC. Translated: CSARYGFGEQYF.

There are many counts of this clonotype. Here the CDR3 reads CSVGAGGGLNTEAFF. The DNA of the CDR3 is TGCAGCGTTGGGGCAGGGGGCGGGTTGAACACTGAAGCTTTCTTT. The rearrangement uses TRBV29-1 and TRBJ1-1, with 8 positions matching TRBD1. The CDR3 has 15 amino acids. Germline trimming cut 4 bases from V and 0 bases from J; bases unmatched to any gene: 7. Germline CDR1 and CDR2: SQVTM and ANQGSEA.

J is TRBJ1-3 and V is TRBV20-1; D gene unclear. The CDR3 sequence is 13 residues long. V shed 3 bases and J shed 4 bases, with 10 bases lying between them. In germline, CDR1 is DFQATT, CDR2 SNEGSKA (reference sequence). In DNA form, the CDR3 reads TGCAGTGCTAGTCGGCAGAGAGGAAACACCATATATTTT. Its protein is CSASRQRGNTIYF.

This clonotype has just a few counts. The chain carries TRBV9 and TRBJ2-2; D is undetermined. The V and J ends lost 0 bases and 8 bases respectively, with 11 bases between them. The CDR3 sequence is 14 residues long. The germline V gene encodes CDR1 SGDLS and CDR2 YYNGEE. CDR3 protein: CASSVAGDRGELFF. In nucleotides, the CDR3 is TGTGCCAGCAGCGTAGCTGGAGACCGGGGGGAGCTGTTTTTT.

The V gene is TRBV25-1, the J gene TRBJ2-5, with TRBD1 matching 12 bases. With V trimmed by 6 bases and J by 5 bases, 7 bases remained unmatched. This CDR3 spans 15 amino acids. Germline V gene lookup returns CDR1 MGHDK and CDR2 SYGVNS. The CDR3: CASSLGTGGWETQYF. CDR3 DNA: TGTGCCAGCAGCCTAGGGACAGGGGGCTGGGAGACCCAGTACTTC.

This clonotype was counted a few times. This chain joins TRBV20-1 and TRBJ2-4; 9 bases align to TRBD1. This CDR3 contains 15 residues. Germline lookup yields CDR1 DFQATT and CDR2 SNEGSKA (reference sequence). The J segment lost 5 bases and the V segment lost 4 bases, leaving 9 bases of the junction unmatched. The CDR3 sequence: CSAIGTGLLENIQYF. The CDR3 nucleotides are TGCAGTGCTATCGGGACAGGGCTTTTGGAAAACATTCAGTACTTC.

The chain employs TRBV5-6 and TRBJ2-1; 9 nucleotides align to TRBD1. Germline V gene sequence: CDR1 SGHDT, CDR2 YYEEEE. Unmatched junction bases numbered 8, after V lost 4 bases and J lost 3 bases. The CDR3 has 16 residues. The CDR3, as DNA: TGTGCCAGCAGCCGAACGGGACAGGGTGTCTACAATGAGCAGTTCTTC. It encodes CASSRTGQGVYNEQFF.

This clonotype was detected a few times. This chain connects TRBV29-1 to TRBJ2-3; 8 positions match TRBD1. The V segment lost 7 bases and the J segment 1 base; nucleotides outside the gene matches: 10. Germline values: CDR1 SQVTM, CDR2 ANQGSEA. The CDR3 consists of 15 residues. CDR3 in amino acids: CSASHRDRRTDTQYF. CDR3 coding DNA: TGCAGCGCGTCCCACCGGGACAGGCGCACAGATACGCAGTATTTT.